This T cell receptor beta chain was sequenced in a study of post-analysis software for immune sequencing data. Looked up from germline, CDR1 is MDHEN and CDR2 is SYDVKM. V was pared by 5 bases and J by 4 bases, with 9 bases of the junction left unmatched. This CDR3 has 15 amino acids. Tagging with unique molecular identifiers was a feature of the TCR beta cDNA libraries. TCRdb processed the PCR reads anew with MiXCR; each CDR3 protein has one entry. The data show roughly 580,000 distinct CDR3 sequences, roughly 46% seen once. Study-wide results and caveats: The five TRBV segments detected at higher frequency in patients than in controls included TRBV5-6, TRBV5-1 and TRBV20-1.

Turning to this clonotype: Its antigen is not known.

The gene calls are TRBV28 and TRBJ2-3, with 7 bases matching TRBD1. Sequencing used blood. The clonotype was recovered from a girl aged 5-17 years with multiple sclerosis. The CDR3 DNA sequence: TGTGCCAGCAGTCGGCCAGGGGGTTTGGCAGATACGCAGTATTTT. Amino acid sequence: CASSRPGGLADTQYF.